This TCR beta chain is from a study of PD-1 and CTLA-4 blockade in melanoma. Trimming took 3 bases from V and 3 from J, leaving 14 bases between them. Germline lookup yields CDR1 MNHNS and CDR2 SASEGT. The CDR3 runs to 15 residues. TCRdb keeps only in-frame clones here, not all; method: immunoSEQ multiplex PCR. The sample has 25,000 to 35,000 clones, roughly 91% seen once; the top ten hold over 7%. This material consisted of CD8+ T cells from peripheral blood, taken before anti-PD-1 treatment. The origin of this receptor is a human donor with melanoma. The gene calls are TRBV6-1 and TRBJ1-2; D perhaps matches TRBD1 (5 bases). The CDR3 DNA reads TGTGCCAGCAGTGAGCCGGGGACTGGGGACTATGGCTACACCTTC. Translated, it gives CASSEPGTGDYGYTF.